This T cell receptor beta chain was recovered during a study of blood T cell repertoires in COVID-19. The germline gives CDR1 SGHVS, CDR2 FQNEAQ. The CDR3 length is 15 residues. Trimming stripped 1 base from V and 2 bases from J, with 9 bases between. The protocol was immunoSEQ multiplex PCR, while the TCRdb copy is restricted to in-frame clones and leaves out a portion. The repertoire holds more than 150,000 clones, with roughly four fifths as singletons. Sequenced input: PBMCs or T cells enriched from blood (not recorded which). The V gene is TRBV7-8, the J gene TRBJ1-5, with D tentatively TRBD1 (5 bases). The sequence was collected from a middle-aged man who had recovered from COVID-19. CDR3 DNA: TGTGCCAGCAGCTTAGGGGGGGGAGGCAATCAGCCCCAGCATTTT. Translation: CASSLGGGGNQPQHF. Variable domain in full (rest from reference TRBV7-8 and TRBJ1-5): GAGVSQSPRYKVAKRGQDVALRCDPISGHVSLFWYQQALGQGPEFLTYFQNEAQLDKSGLPSDRFFAERPEGSVSTLKIQRTQQEDSAVYLCASSLGGGGNQPQHFGDGTRLSIL.